This note documents a single T cell receptor beta chain sequence. The sample belongs to a study of blood T cells in healthy people across ages. A second PCR, run for roughly 7 to 12 cycles, used a sample-barcoded 5' primer plus a J-beta primer mix. Each CDR3 protein is one row after TCRdb ran MiXCR on the 5' RACE reads. Among approximately 830,000 distinct CDR3 sequences, around 62% were seen once, and the ten largest hold 28%. Specimen: blood. The TCR was taken from a man in his thirties or forties in good health.

The CDR3 is CASSVTGRAYTDTQYF. CDR3 coding DNA: TGTGCCAGCAGCGTAACCGGCAGGGCTTACACAGATACGCAGTATTTT. The chain recombines TRBV9 with TRBJ2-3, with TRBD1 as a possible D gene (5 bases). This CDR3 contains 16 residues. V lost 1 base and J lost 2, with 14 bases in between. Germline loops: CDR1 SGDLS, CDR2 YYNGEE.